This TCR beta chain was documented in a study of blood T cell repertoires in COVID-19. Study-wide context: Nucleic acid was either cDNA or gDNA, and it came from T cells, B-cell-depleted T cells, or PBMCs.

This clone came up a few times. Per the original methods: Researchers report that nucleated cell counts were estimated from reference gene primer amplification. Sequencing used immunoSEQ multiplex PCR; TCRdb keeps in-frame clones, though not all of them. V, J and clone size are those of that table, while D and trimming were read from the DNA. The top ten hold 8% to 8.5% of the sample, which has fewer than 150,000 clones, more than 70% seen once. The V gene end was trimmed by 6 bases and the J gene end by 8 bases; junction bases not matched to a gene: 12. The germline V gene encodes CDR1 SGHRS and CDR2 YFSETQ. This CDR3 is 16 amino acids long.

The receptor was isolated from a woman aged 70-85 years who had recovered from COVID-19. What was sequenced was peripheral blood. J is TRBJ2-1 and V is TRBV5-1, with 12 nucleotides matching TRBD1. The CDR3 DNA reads TGCGCCAGCACTCCAATGGCGGGACAGGGGGCCTATGAGCAGTTCTTC. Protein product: CASTPMAGQGAYEQFF.